This TCR beta chain comes out of a study of blood T cells in healthy people across ages. Together with a sample-barcoded 5' primer, a J-beta primer mix was included in a second PCR lasting about 7 to 11 cycles. Via MiXCR, TCRdb re-called the 5' RACE reads, giving one row per CDR3 protein. The sample yields about 570,000 distinct CDR3 sequences, about 27% seen once. Germline V CDR1 and CDR2: GTSNPN, SVGIG (reference sequence). The trim removed 5 bases at V and 7 bases at J, leaving 12 bases unmatched. The CDR3 covers 16 residues. These data were also reused for a study on T cells of mothers and their children. This second report adds: cDNA was made from all extracted RNA, roughly 1.4 ug per 15 ul. Across the analysis, no persistent microchimeric T cell clones were detected.

This TCR derives from a boy under 10 years old in good health. The V call is TRBV30, the J call TRBJ2-6, with 9 bases fitting TRBD1. Source material: blood. CDR3 sequence: CAWGLGQGVGANVLTF. CDR3 in DNA: TGTGCCTGGGGACTGGGACAGGGCGTAGGAGCCAACGTCCTGACTTTC.